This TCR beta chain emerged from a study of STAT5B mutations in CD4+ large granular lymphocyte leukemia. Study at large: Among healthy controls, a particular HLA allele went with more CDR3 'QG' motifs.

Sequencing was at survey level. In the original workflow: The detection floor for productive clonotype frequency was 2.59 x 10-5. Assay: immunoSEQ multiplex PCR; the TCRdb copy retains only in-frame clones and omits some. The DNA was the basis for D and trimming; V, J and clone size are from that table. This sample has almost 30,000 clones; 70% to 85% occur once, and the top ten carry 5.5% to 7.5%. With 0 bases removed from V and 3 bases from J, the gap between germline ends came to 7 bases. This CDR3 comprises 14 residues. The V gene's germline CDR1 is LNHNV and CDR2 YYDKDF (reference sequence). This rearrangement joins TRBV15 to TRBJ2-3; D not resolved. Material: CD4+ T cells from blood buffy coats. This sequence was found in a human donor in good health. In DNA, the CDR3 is TGTGCCACCAGCAGAGAATATGGGACAGATACGCAGTATTTT. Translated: CATSREYGTDTQYF. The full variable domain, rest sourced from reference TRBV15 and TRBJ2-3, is DAMVIQNPRYQVTQFGKPVTLSCSQTLNHNVMYWYQQKSSQAPKLLFHYYDKDFNNEADTPDNFQSRRPNTSFCFLDIRSPGLGDTAMYLCATSREYGTDTQYFGPGTRLTVL.